The entry below gives a single T cell receptor (beta chain) sequence along with its context. The data are from a study of cytotoxic CD8 clonotypes in ibrutinib-treated CLL. In the study overall: Partial responses totalled roughly 24 and complete responses 2; after median roughly 71 months, roughly 14 remained remitted and approximately 12 progressed.

Sequencing was designed to attain a depth spanning 1 in 200,000 to 1 in 1 million T cells. Data came from immunoSEQ multiplex PCR; TCRdb stores just in-frame clones and leaves some out. This repertoire shows 52,000 or so clones, 83% found once; its top ten account for 20%. The source is a human donor with chronic lymphocytic leukemia. The starting material was PBMCs, obtained after 24 months of ibrutinib treatment.

The chain's CDR3 is CASSLWGLASSSYNEQFF. In DNA form, the CDR3 reads TGCGCCAGCAGCTTATGGGGACTAGCGTCCAGCTCCTACAATGAGCAGTTCTTC. The chain recombines TRBV5-1 with TRBJ2-1; 10 bases line up with TRBD2. CDR1 is SGHRS, CDR2 YFSETQ, per germline. CDR3 size: 18 residues. J was trimmed by 0 bases and V by 2 bases; bases with no gene match: 8.